The rows below give T cell receptor beta chains drawn from one sample of a study of radiation and T cells in renal cell carcinoma. Libraries were prepared by immunoSEQ multiplex PCR; TCRdb keeps only in-frame clonotypes and omits some of them. The sample yields 110,000 to 150,000 clones, about 88% seen once. The starting material was blood, obtained from a patient whose treatment included radiotherapy and nephrectomy. The receptors stem from a woman in her forties or fifties with renal cell carcinoma. Both conserved end residues are part of each CDR3. D genes are given only for firm matches. A clone size is listed for some rows: how often the clone was seen (once, few, many), or a class if it is expanded.

J gene: TRBJ2-7; V gene: TRBV27; D gene: -; clone size: -; CDR3 DNA: TGTGCCAGCAGTTTATGGAACGGACCCTACGAGCAGTACTTC; CDR3 protein: CASSLWNGPYEQYF
J gene: TRBJ2-7; V gene: TRBV6-5; D gene: TRBD2; clone size: -; CDR3 DNA: TGTGCCAGCAGCACCCCGGGGGGGTCCATCTACGAGCAGTACTTC; CDR3 protein: CASSTPGGSIYEQYF
J gene: TRBJ2-3; V gene: TRBV29-1; D gene: TRBD1; clone size: -; CDR3 DNA: TGCAGCGTAGGACAGGGGGCGGCCACAGATACGCAGTATTTT; CDR3 protein: CSVGQGAATDTQYF
J gene: TRBJ1-2; V gene: TRBV19; D gene: TRBD1; clone size: -; CDR3 DNA: TGTGCCAGTAGTACCGGGACAGGGTATGGCTACACCTTC; CDR3 protein: CASSTGTGYGYTF
J gene: TRBJ2-1; V gene: TRBV5-4; D gene: -; clone size: -; CDR3 DNA: TGTGCCAGCAGCTTGGCAGGGGGAGCGGGGGTCTACAATGAGCAGTTCTTC; CDR3 protein: CASSLAGGAGVYNEQFF
J gene: TRBJ2-3; V gene: TRBV25-1; D gene: TRBD1; clone size: few; CDR3 DNA: TGTGCCAGCAGTGAACCCCTTTCCGGGACAGGGGCACCAGATACGCAGTATTTT; CDR3 protein: CASSEPLSGTGAPDTQYF
J gene: TRBJ2-7; V gene: TRBV18; D gene: -; clone size: -; CDR3 DNA: TGTGCCAGCTCAGTCTTGGATCTAGGGGAGCAGTACTTC; CDR3 protein: CASSVLDLGEQYF
J gene: TRBJ1-5; V gene: TRBV5-6; D gene: TRBD1; clone size: -; CDR3 DNA: TGTGCCAGCAGCGCCGGGACAGGGGCCTTTGGACAGCCCCAGCATTTT; CDR3 protein: CASSAGTGAFGQPQHF
J gene: TRBJ1-1; V gene: TRBV6-1; D gene: -; clone size: -; CDR3 DNA: TGTGCCAGCATAACGGGGGCTGGGAACACTGAAGCTTTCTTT; CDR3 protein: CASITGAGNTEAFF
J gene: TRBJ1-1; V gene: TRBV5-6; D gene: -; clone size: -; CDR3 DNA: TGTGCCAGCAGCTTGAGGGGAAACACTGAAGCTTTCTTT; CDR3 protein: CASSLRGNTEAFF
J gene: TRBJ1-2; V gene: TRBV2; D gene: TRBD1; clone size: -; CDR3 DNA: TGTGCCAGCAGTGAGGGGGACAGGGCTAGCTACACCTTC; CDR3 protein: CASSEGDRASYTF
J gene: TRBJ2-3; V gene: TRBV10-1; D gene: -; clone size: -; CDR3 DNA: TGCGCCAGCAGTGAAGGGGGTTTAGATACGCAGTATTTT; CDR3 protein: CASSEGGLDTQYF
J gene: TRBJ2-1; V gene: TRBV4-1; D gene: -; clone size: -; CDR3 DNA: TGCGCCAGCAGCCAAGAGGGCAAGGCCTACAATGAGCAGTTCTTC; CDR3 protein: CASSQEGKAYNEQFF
J gene: TRBJ1-2; V gene: TRBV11-2; D gene: TRBD1; clone size: -; CDR3 DNA: TGTGCCAGCAGCTTAGGGGGGGCTGGACAGGTCTATGGCTACACCTTC; CDR3 protein: CASSLGGAGQVYGYTF
J gene: TRBJ2-7; V gene: TRBV6-5; D gene: -; clone size: -; CDR3 DNA: TGTGCCAGCAGTAGCAACAGGGTTTCAAACTACGAGCAGTACTTC; CDR3 protein: CASSSNRVSNYEQYF
J gene: TRBJ1-6; V gene: TRBV18; D gene: TRBD1; clone size: -; CDR3 DNA: TGTGCCAGCTCTCCCGACAGGGGAAATTCACCCCTCCACTTT; CDR3 protein: CASSPDRGNSPLHF
J gene: TRBJ1-2; V gene: TRBV9; D gene: TRBD1; clone size: -; CDR3 DNA: TGTGCCAGCAGCCCGGGACAGGAGAACTATGGCTACACCTTC; CDR3 protein: CASSPGQENYGYTF
J gene: TRBJ1-1; V gene: TRBV12-5; D gene: -; clone size: -; CDR3 DNA: TGTGCTAGCTCGGGACAAGGTATCACTGAAGCTTTCTTT; CDR3 protein: CASSGQGITEAFF
J gene: TRBJ2-7; V gene: TRBV7-2; D gene: TRBD1; clone size: -; CDR3 DNA: TGTGCCAGCAGCCAGCCGGGACAGGGATTAGGCGAGCAGTACTTC; CDR3 protein: CASSQPGQGLGEQYF
J gene: TRBJ1-1; V gene: TRBV6-5; D gene: -; clone size: -; CDR3 DNA: TGTGCCAGCAGTTCGCCGGGACAAATGACTGAAGCTTTCTTT; CDR3 protein: CASSSPGQMTEAFF
J gene: TRBJ2-3; V gene: TRBV7-2; D gene: -; clone size: once; CDR3 DNA: TGTGCCAGCAGCTTAGACTACACAGATACGCAGTATTTT; CDR3 protein: CASSLDYTDTQYF
J gene: TRBJ2-5; V gene: TRBV5-1; D gene: TRBD1; clone size: -; CDR3 DNA: TGCGCCAGCAGCTCGCTGGGACAGGGTCCTGAGACCCAGTACTTC; CDR3 protein: CASSSLGQGPETQYF
J gene: TRBJ2-7; V gene: TRBV7-9; D gene: -; clone size: -; CDR3 DNA: TGTGCCAGCAGTCCTTTATGGGGGGATTACTACGAGCAGTACTTC; CDR3 protein: CASSPLWGDYYEQYF
J gene: TRBJ2-7; V gene: TRBV9; D gene: -; clone size: -; CDR3 DNA: TGTGCCAGCAGCCCTTCGATAGGCCCCAACTACGAGCAGTACTTC; CDR3 protein: CASSPSIGPNYEQYF
J gene: TRBJ1-1; V gene: TRBV7-3; D gene: -; clone size: -; CDR3 DNA: TGTGCCAGCAGCTCGACAGTGAACACTGAAGCTTTCTTT; CDR3 protein: CASSSTVNTEAFF
J gene: TRBJ2-1; V gene: TRBV11-2; D gene: -; clone size: -; CDR3 DNA: TGTGCCAGCAGCCCGATTAGTGACAATGAGCAGTTCTTC; CDR3 protein: CASSPISDNEQFF
J gene: TRBJ1-1; V gene: TRBV10-3; D gene: -; clone size: -; CDR3 DNA: TGTGCCATCAGTGAGAACAGTGGCGGGACTGAAGCTTTCTTT; CDR3 protein: CAISENSGGTEAFF
J gene: TRBJ2-7; V gene: TRBV7-9; D gene: -; clone size: -; CDR3 DNA: TGTGCCAGCAGCAAACCAGGGGTAACCTACGAGCAGTACTTC; CDR3 protein: CASSKPGVTYEQYF
J gene: TRBJ1-1; V gene: TRBV6-5; D gene: TRBD1; clone size: -; CDR3 DNA: TGTGCCAGCCTCCCAGGGGGCAGGGACACTGAAGCTTTCTTT; CDR3 protein: CASLPGGRDTEAFF
J gene: TRBJ1-2; V gene: TRBV4-3; D gene: -; clone size: -; CDR3 DNA: TGCGCCAGCAGCCAAGAAGGGAGCTTCCGGGGCTACACCTTC; CDR3 protein: CASSQEGSFRGYTF
J gene: TRBJ1-2; V gene: TRBV6-6; D gene: TRBD1; clone size: -; CDR3 DNA: TGTGCCAGCAGACGGACAGGGGAAGGCTATGGCTACACCTTC; CDR3 protein: CASRRTGEGYGYTF
J gene: TRBJ2-5; V gene: TRBV6-1; D gene: TRBD2; clone size: -; CDR3 DNA: TGTGCCAGCAGCCGGACTAGCGGGGGGGCCGGGACCCAGTACTTC; CDR3 protein: CASSRTSGGAGTQYF
J gene: TRBJ1-5; V gene: TRBV19; D gene: TRBD1; clone size: -; CDR3 DNA: TGTGCCAGTAGTAATTACAGGGGGCAGGGCAATCAGCCCCAGCATTTT; CDR3 protein: CASSNYRGQGNQPQHF
J gene: TRBJ2-2; V gene: TRBV7-9; D gene: -; clone size: -; CDR3 DNA: TGTGCCAGCAGCCGATCGACCGACCGGGAGCTGTTTTTT; CDR3 protein: CASSRSTDRELFF
J gene: TRBJ2-7; V gene: TRBV4-1; D gene: -; clone size: -; CDR3 DNA: TGCGCCAGCAGCCAAGTTGGGGGGAACGAGCAGTACTTC; CDR3 protein: CASSQVGGNEQYF
J gene: TRBJ2-3; V gene: TRBV15; D gene: TRBD1; clone size: -; CDR3 DNA: TGTGCCACCAGCAGAGATCTCCGGGACAGGGACACAGATACGCAGTATTTT; CDR3 protein: CATSRDLRDRDTDTQYF
J gene: TRBJ1-2; V gene: TRBV5-1; D gene: -; clone size: once; CDR3 DNA: TGCGCCAGCAGCCCAGGGACGGTGATCTATGGCTACACCTTC; CDR3 protein: CASSPGTVIYGYTF
J gene: TRBJ1-2; V gene: TRBV6-1; D gene: -; clone size: -; CDR3 DNA: TGTGCCAGCAGCATCGCGGGCGGCTACACCTTC; CDR3 protein: CASSIAGGYTF
J gene: TRBJ2-7; V gene: TRBV6-1; D gene: -; clone size: -; CDR3 DNA: TGTGCCAGCAGTGAATTTGGCAGGGCAATCTACGAGCAGTACTTC; CDR3 protein: CASSEFGRAIYEQYF
J gene: TRBJ1-5; V gene: TRBV2; D gene: -; clone size: -; CDR3 DNA: TGTGCCAGCGGTCGCAGGGAGGGGATTCAGCCCCAGCATTTT; CDR3 protein: CASGRREGIQPQHF
J gene: TRBJ2-1; V gene: TRBV5-1; D gene: TRBD2; clone size: -; CDR3 DNA: TGCGCCAGCAGCCCGCGGGGGGTCGTCGGGACTAGCCTACATGAGCAGTTCTTC; CDR3 protein: CASSPRGVVGTSLHEQFF
J gene: TRBJ2-3; V gene: TRBV6-4; D gene: TRBD1; clone size: -; CDR3 DNA: TGTGCCAGCAGGCTGGACAGGGGTGCAGATACGCAGTATTTT; CDR3 protein: CASRLDRGADTQYF
J gene: TRBJ2-1; V gene: TRBV7-9; D gene: -; clone size: -; CDR3 DNA: TGTGCCAGCAGCTTAGTCGGGCGGTACAATGAGCAGTTCTTC; CDR3 protein: CASSLVGRYNEQFF
J gene: TRBJ1-6; V gene: TRBV7-2; D gene: -; clone size: once; CDR3 DNA: TGTGCCAGCAGCTTAGCCTATAATTCACCCCTCCACTTT; CDR3 protein: CASSLAYNSPLHF
J gene: TRBJ2-7; V gene: TRBV5-4; D gene: TRBD2; clone size: -; CDR3 DNA: TGTGCCAGCAGCTTATATGCGGGGGGGCAATACGAGCAGTACTTC; CDR3 protein: CASSLYAGGQYEQYF
J gene: TRBJ2-3; V gene: TRBV5-4; D gene: TRBD2; clone size: -; CDR3 DNA: TGTGCCAGCAGCTTGGAAGCGGGGAGTCGGGATACGCAGTATTTT; CDR3 protein: CASSLEAGSRDTQYF
J gene: TRBJ1-1; V gene: TRBV7-2; D gene: TRBD1; clone size: -; CDR3 DNA: TGTGCCAGCAGCCGAGGAGACAGGGGGCTCTCTGAAGCTTTCTTT; CDR3 protein: CASSRGDRGLSEAFF
J gene: TRBJ1-2; V gene: TRBV7-9; D gene: TRBD1; clone size: -; CDR3 DNA: TGTGCCGTAGGGCGACCGGGACAGGAATATGGCTACACCTTC; CDR3 protein: CAVGRPGQEYGYTF
J gene: TRBJ2-3; V gene: TRBV19; D gene: TRBD2; clone size: -; CDR3 DNA: TGTGCCAGTAGTACAAGCGGGACCTATACGCAGTATTTT; CDR3 protein: CASSTSGTYTQYF
J gene: TRBJ2-6; V gene: TRBV5-1; D gene: TRBD1; clone size: -; CDR3 DNA: TGCGCCAGCAGTTTGACAGGGGCCTCTGGGGCCAACGTCCTGACTTTC; CDR3 protein: CASSLTGASGANVLTF
J gene: TRBJ1-2; V gene: TRBV18; D gene: -; clone size: -; CDR3 DNA: TGTGCCAGCTCAATTGGGGGGAATGGCTACACCTTC; CDR3 protein: CASSIGGNGYTF
J gene: TRBJ2-5; V gene: TRBV5-1; D gene: TRBD2; clone size: -; CDR3 DNA: TGCGCCAGCAGCTTGGTTCCTAGCGGGGGGGAGACCCAGTACTTC; CDR3 protein: CASSLVPSGGETQYF
J gene: TRBJ2-1; V gene: TRBV5-1; D gene: TRBD2; clone size: many; CDR3 DNA: TGCGCCAGCAGCAAGACTAGCGGGGGTTACAATGAGCAGTTCTTC; CDR3 protein: CASSKTSGGYNEQFF
J gene: TRBJ2-5; V gene: TRBV5-4; D gene: TRBD2; clone size: -; CDR3 DNA: TGTGCCAGCAGCTTGGGACTAGCGGGGGGAACGTACCAAGAGACCCAGTACTTC; CDR3 protein: CASSLGLAGGTYQETQYF
J gene: TRBJ2-3; V gene: TRBV2; D gene: -; clone size: -; CDR3 DNA: TGTGCCAGCAGTGACCTAGCCGCAACGGGGGGCACGCAGTATTTT; CDR3 protein: CASSDLAATGGTQYF